This T cell receptor beta chain came from a study of blood T cell repertoires in COVID-19. Study summary: Samples of COVID-19 (acute and convalescent) were obtained from the United States, Italy and Spain. Sample material is recorded as cDNA or gDNA derived from T cells, B-cell-depleted T cells, or PBMCs.

This clone was seen once. Per the authors' pipeline: Counts of nucleated cells, estimated from reference gene primer amplification, were obtained. Sequencing was performed with immunoSEQ multiplex PCR; in TCRdb, only in-frame clones are kept and a portion is missing. V, J and clone size reflect that table, while D and trimming were determined from the DNA. Of under 80,000 clones in the sample, approximately 80% are singletons; the top ten hold approximately 12%. The germline gives CDR1 SGDLS, CDR2 YYNGEE. The CDR3 contains 14 residues. The junction had 7 bases not matched to a gene; V was cut back by 6 bases and J by 6 bases.

The chain carries TRBV9 and TRBJ2-2; 8 positions agree with TRBD2. This TCR derives from a human donor in a cohort sampled during active COVID-19. Sequencing was carried out using peripheral blood. Here the CDR3 reads CASTVPGRAGELFF. As DNA, the CDR3 is TGTGCCAGCACCGTCCCCGGGAGGGCCGGGGAGCTGTTTTTT.